This TCR beta chain was identified during a study of lymphopenia after photon versus proton radiotherapy. Germline V gene lookup returns CDR1 SNHLY and CDR2 FYNNEI. The V gene lost 8 bases and the J gene lost 2 bases, with 27 bases spanning the gap. This CDR3 is built from 18 residues. Notes on the study in general: Oligoclonal CD8+ Temra expansion after nadir drove photon patients' diversity drop. Post-nadir TCR diversity decline inversely tracked overall survival among those who died. Relative stability marked proton patients; photon patients lost diversity and naive cells.

The protocol was immunoSEQ multiplex PCR, while the TCRdb copy is restricted to in-frame clones and leaves out a portion. The sample shows 65,000 or so clones, approximately 86% of them seen only once. For this clone: Its antigen is still unknown.

This sequence joins TRBV2 and TRBJ1-2; D ambiguous. The receptor was isolated from a man at least 80 years old with esophageal cancer. Here the sequenced sample was peripheral blood, taken from a patient treated with proton-based radiotherapy. CDR3 DNA sequence: TGTGCCAGCCCCTTCTACCTCGGACGGATCAGAGCAAACTATGGCTACACCTTC. Translated, it gives CASPFYLGRIRANYGYTF.